This T cell receptor (beta chain) is from a study of OX40 agonist ivuxolimab in advanced cancers. Background for the entire study: Ivuxolimab, which targeted the costimulatory receptor OX40 (CD134), was an agonistic, fully human IgG2 monoclonal antibody. Prior anti-PD-1, anti-PD-L1 or anti-CTLA-4 therapy was permitted, and checkpoint inhibitors had been received by about 44% of dose-escalation patients. Among the roughly 50 dose-escalation patients, about 20 had hepatocellular carcinoma, 15 or so melanoma, 9 renal cell carcinoma and 9 head and neck cancer. Peripheral TCRbeta sequencing was intended to test whether TCR sequence diversity was altered and clonal T-cell expansion was caused by ivuxolimab. Three dose-escalation patients achieved partial responses, one with hepatocellular carcinoma and two with cutaneous melanoma. Intravenous ivuxolimab was administered to patients every 2 weeks at six dose levels: 0.01, 0.1, 0.3, 1.5, 3 and 10 mg/kg. A male proportion of nearly 85% and a mean age of 60 years, ranging from 23 to 79, were recorded for the dose-escalation cohort. The paper describes the monotherapy dose-escalation part (N = 52 patients) of the phase I trial of ivuxolimab. Summary of the overall study and its limitations: At doses of 0.1 to 3.0 mg/kg, clonal expansion of both CD4+ and CD8+ T cells in blood was seen between baseline and week 6. The antigen specificity of the clonally expanded peripheral T cells was not determined. On average, CD8+ T cells showed more expanded clones than CD4+ T cells after ivuxolimab. Partial responders in the 0.1-3.0 mg/kg groups had among the lowest normalized peripheral clonal expansion, especially among CD8+ T cells. Low levels of normalized T-cell clonal expansion were also seen in some patients who did not respond.

Only a few counts were recorded for this clone. Its antigen remains undetermined. No base qualities exist here, and no much larger clone lies one base off it. Patients with a history of autoimmune disease or receiving systemic immunosuppression were excluded from the trial. Peripheral blood for TCR sequencing was drawn from every dose cohort at baseline, at cycle 4 day 1 and at cycle 7 day 1. Samples were obtained from an open-label, multicenter, first-in-human phase I dose-escalation trial of ivuxolimab. Adults with locally advanced or metastatic melanoma, renal cell, hepatocellular, or head and neck squamous cell carcinoma were enrolled in the trial. Before TCR sequencing, CD4+ T cells and CD8+ T cells from peripheral blood were sorted into separate populations. Genomic DNA was isolated from the sorted cells so that the TCRbeta CDR3 region could be sequenced. The immunoSEQ Assay was used for sequencing of TCRbeta CDR3 regions. TCRdb stores this immuneACCESS table with in-frame sequences only. Part of the clones is absent; in the studies checked, under half of the shortfall reflects unresolved V genes, and no reason is known for the rest. The sample yields roughly 8,100 clones; under 85% were counted once. Roughly 15% of the sample is held by the ten biggest clonotypes.

Spanning cysteine to phenylalanine, the CDR3 consists of 15 amino acids. Only CDR3 DNA is held: 45 bases, read in frame from base 1. CDR1 and CDR2, looked up from the germline V gene (reference sequence), are MNHNY and SVGAGI. At the junction V is shortened by 5 bases and J by 0 bases; bases outside the gene matches: 3. The TCR was taken from an adult with an advanced solid tumor such as melanoma, head and neck, liver or kidney cancer. The input for sequencing was CD4+ or CD8+ T cells sorted from blood, taken in a trial of the OX40 agonist ivuxolimab. Rearrangement joined TRBV6-6 to TRBJ2-4, and 8 junction bases match TRBD1. The DNA is TGTGCCAGCAGTGGGGACAGGCAAGCCAAAAACATTCAGTACTTC. This codes for CASSGDRQAKNIQYF.